This note documents a single TCR beta chain sequence. These data belong to a study of control samples from healthy donors and cancer patients. TCRdb's table, derived via immunoSEQ multiplex PCR, lists solely in-frame clones and lacks some. The table has about 140,000 clones, roughly nine tenths seen once. V was pared by 4 bases and J by 7 bases, with 14 bases between. This CDR3 spans 13 amino acids. Germline V gives CDR1 SNHLY, CDR2 FYNNEI. Sequenced sample: blood. The sequence was obtained from a woman in her 30s in good health. V is TRBV2 and J is TRBJ2-7, with D uncertain. The CDR3 region has the DNA TGTGCCAGCAGTGTGGCAGGACGGGTAGAGCAGTACTTC. Translating gives CASSVAGRVEQYF.